This is a list of T cell receptor beta chains from one sample in a study of T cell repertoires in cytomegalovirus infection. TCRdb re-called the reads through MiXCR, storing one row per CDR3 protein. The sample has about 740,000 distinct CDR3 sequences, roughly 35% seen once. What was sequenced was PBMCs. The receptors here all came from a human donor in good health (CMV status not recorded). Some clones in this sample may be carry-over from other donors' samples. The CDR3 runs from the conserved cysteine through the conserved F or W. The D gene is left open where the match is weak. Not all rows give a size; the values are once, few, many and, for expanded clones, a class.

CDR3 protein	CDR3 DNA	D gene	V gene	J gene	clone size
CASRSQVTGELFF	TGTGCCAGCCGAAGTCAGGTCACCGGGGAGCTGTTTTTT	.	TRBV7-6	TRBJ2-2	.
CASSFQKNTGELFF	TGTGCCAGCAGTTTTCAGAAGAACACCGGGGAGCTGTTTTTT	.	TRBV28	TRBJ2-2	few
CASSYNGGYNQPQHF	TGTGCCAGCAGCTATAACGGGGGCTATAATCAGCCCCAGCATTTT	.	TRBV7-2	TRBJ1-5	few
CASSLSGQPRETQYF	TGTGCCAGCAGTTTATCGGGACAGCCGCGGGAGACCCAGTACTTC	TRBD1	TRBV28	TRBJ2-5	.
CSAYGQSNQPQHF	TGCAGTGCTTATGGACAGAGCAATCAGCCCCAGCATTTT	.	TRBV20-1	TRBJ1-5	once
CASSWTSGQGSTGELFF	TGTGCCAGCAGTTGGACCTCGGGACAGGGTTCCACCGGGGAGCTGTTTTTT	TRBD1	TRBV12-3/TRBV12-4	TRBJ2-2	.
CASSSDRGQSGELFF	TGTGCCAGCAGTTCTGACAGGGGGCAATCCGGGGAGCTGTTTTTT	TRBD1	TRBV12-3/TRBV12-4	TRBJ2-2	few
CASSPGQINNEQFF	TGTGCCAGCAGTCCGGGACAGATCAACAATGAGCAGTTCTTC	TRBD1	TRBV12-3/TRBV12-4	TRBJ2-1	few
CSATPDDSGANVLTF	TGCAGTGCTACGCCCGACGACTCTGGGGCCAACGTCCTGACTTTC	.	TRBV20-1	TRBJ2-6	.
CASSPPGGQGSYGYTF	TGCGCCAGCAGCCCCCCTGGGGGACAGGGAAGCTATGGCTACACCTTC	TRBD1	TRBV4-1	TRBJ1-2	.
CASTPHRASEAFF	TGCGCCAGCACTCCTCACAGGGCGAGTGAAGCTTTCTTT	.	TRBV10-2	TRBJ1-1	.
CASSYPSPPGQTTRLNTGELFF	TGTGCCAGCAGTTACCCCTCCCCACCCGGGCAGACAACTAGATTAAACACCGGGGAGCTGTTTTTT	.	TRBV6-6	TRBJ2-2	.
CASSYWAGGPGANVLTF	TGTGCCAGCAGTTACTGGGCAGGGGGCCCTGGGGCCAACGTCCTGACTTTC	TRBD1	TRBV6-5	TRBJ2-6	.
CASSSPDRLAKNIQYF	TGTGCCAGCAGTTCCCCGGACCGGCTAGCCAAAAACATTCAGTACTTC	.	TRBV28	TRBJ2-4	.
CASSELARYYEQYF	TGTGCCAGCAGTGAACTGGCACGATACTACGAGCAGTACTTC	.	TRBV6-1	TRBJ2-7	few
CASSSDLSYEQYF	TGTGCCAGCAGCTCCGACCTCTCCTACGAGCAGTACTTC	.	TRBV7-2	TRBJ2-7	.
CASSIWVRGDKNIQYF	TGTGCCAGTAGTATTTGGGTCAGGGGAGACAAAAACATTCAGTACTTC	.	TRBV19	TRBJ2-4	.
CASSSLRAGETNTEAFF	TGTGCCAGCAGCTCACTAAGGGCAGGGGAAACCAACACTGAAGCTTTCTTT	.	TRBV7-9	TRBJ1-1	many
CASSFLGFDEAFF	TGTGCCAGCAGCTTTTTAGGGTTCGATGAAGCTTTCTTT	.	TRBV7-9	TRBJ1-1	once
CASSHQAGGLPYEQYF	TGCGCCAGCAGCCATCAAGCGGGAGGGTTACCCTACGAGCAGTACTTC	TRBD2	TRBV4-1	TRBJ2-7	.
CASSEAVAYEQYF	TGTGCCAGCAGTGAGGCAGTCGCCTACGAGCAGTACTTC	.	TRBV6-1	TRBJ2-7	.
CASGTGIGYTF	TGTGCCAGCGGGACAGGTATCGGCTACACCTTC	TRBD1	TRBV27	TRBJ1-2	.
CSARVHQMGEKLFF	TGCAGTGCTAGGGTACACCAAATGGGTGAAAAACTGTTTTTT	.	TRBV20-1	TRBJ1-4	.
CASSPGPGQGRETQYF	TGTGCTAGCAGCCCCGGCCCGGGACAGGGAAGAGAGACCCAGTACTTC	TRBD1	TRBV7-6	TRBJ2-5	.
CASSPAGRWQGVNEQYF	TGTGCCAGCAGCCCGGCGGGCCGATGGCAGGGGGTGAACGAGCAGTACTTC	TRBD1	TRBV7-2	TRBJ2-7	many
CASSGTGRDQPQHF	TGTGCCAGCAGCGGGACAGGGAGAGATCAGCCCCAGCATTTT	TRBD1	TRBV6-2/TRBV6-3	TRBJ1-5	.
CATGTGLNEKLFF	TGTGCCACGGGGACAGGACTTAATGAAAAACTGTTTTTT	TRBD1	TRBV10-3	TRBJ1-4	.
CASSLLSAGQTYEQYF	TGTGCCAGCAGCTTACTTTCCGCGGGACAGACCTACGAGCAGTACTTC	.	TRBV5-4	TRBJ2-7	.
CASSGQGFAEAFF	TGTGCCAGCAGTGGCCAAGGGTTCGCTGAAGCTTTCTTT	.	TRBV2	TRBJ1-1	few
CASSSGTANSYEQYF	TGTGCCAGTAGTTCCGGGACCGCTAACTCCTACGAGCAGTACTTC	.	TRBV19	TRBJ2-7	few
CASSLVKEEQYF	TGTGCCAGCAGCTTAGTAAAGGAAGAGCAGTACTTC	.	TRBV7-2	TRBJ2-7	.
CATSRGGGDQPQHF	TGTGCCACCAGCAGAGGAGGCGGGGACCAGCCCCAGCATTTT	.	TRBV15	TRBJ1-5	.
CASLGGLNTEAFF	TGTGCCAGCTTAGGAGGGCTGAACACTGAAGCTTTCTTT	.	TRBV28	TRBJ1-1	.
CASSQDTNANEKLFF	TGCGCCAGCAGCCAAGACACGAACGCTAATGAAAAACTGTTTTTT	.	TRBV4-1	TRBJ1-4	.
CASSDPTGGEQFF	TGTGCCAGCAGTGATCCGACGGGAGGTGAGCAGTTCTTC	TRBD2	TRBV25-1	TRBJ2-1	.
CASRFSVNQPQHF	TGTGCCAGCAGGTTTAGTGTGAATCAGCCCCAGCATTTT	.	TRBV12-3/TRBV12-4	TRBJ1-5	.
CASSLAQGSTGNTIYF	TGTGCCAGCAGCTTAGCTCAGGGGTCGACTGGAAACACCATATATTTT	.	TRBV7-2	TRBJ1-3	.